The clone carrying this TCR beta chain has a count of ten or more. Its specificity is unknown. Trimming removed 8 bases at V and 5 bases at J, with 10 bases between. The CDR3 has 11 amino acids. The V gene's germline CDR1 is LGHNT and CDR2 FRNRAP. The sample belongs to a study of T cell repertoires in cytomegalovirus infection. Study background: Through public TCR beta signatures, both CMV infection and matching HLA type were indicated.

Each CDR3 protein is one row after TCRdb ran MiXCR on the reads. The data contain some 240,000 distinct CDR3 sequences, about a sixth of them singletons. General observations from the study: HLA-C-restricted, CMV-specific TCR beta clonotypes were dominant ex vivo. Using cumulative public TCR beta family frequency, the authors identified those who carried CMV together with the relevant HLA.

Sequenced sample: CD8+ T cells from PBMCs. This rearrangement joins TRBV12-5 to TRBJ2-7; D not resolved. The sequence was obtained from a human donor in good health (CMV status not recorded). Some clones in this sample may be carry-over from other donors' samples. CDR3 nucleotide sequence: TGTGCTAGTACTGGTGGAGACGAGCAGTACTTC. It yields the protein CASTGGDEQYF.